This note documents a single T cell receptor (beta chain) sequence. What it recognizes is unknown. The data are from a study of T cell responses to AZD1222 COVID-19 vaccine. The study's findings and limits: Vaccine-associated CD4 TCRs spanned spike, dominant at 160-218 and 743-854.

Repertoires were generated with immunoSEQ multiplex PCR, while TCRdb's copy carries only in-frame clones and drops some. The table has roughly 170,000 clones, 94% seen once. Germline CDR1 SGHNT, CDR2 YENEEA. The CDR3 length is 12 residues. V dropped 6 bases and J dropped 0 bases, with 6 bases sitting between them. The material was peripheral blood, obtained 28 days after the second AZD1222 dose. J is TRBJ2-7 and V is TRBV11-3, with unresolved D. The clonotype originates from an adult who received the AZD1222 COVID-19 vaccine. Here the CDR3 DNA reads TGTGCCAGCAGTTGGTACTCCTACGAGCAGTACTTC. Residues: CASSWYSYEQYF.